This T cell receptor (beta chain) was profiled in a study of tissue T cells after allogeneic stem cell transplantation. This clone was detected a few times. Mouse gene names and germline throughout. Time point noted: mouse harvest day 7 after allogeneic transplant. Mouse grafts combined 10^7 T-cell-depleted bone marrow cells with 10^6 splenic CD5+ T cells. Measured with immunoSEQ multiplex PCR; TCRdb has only the in-frame clones, and not every one. The sample carries under 8,000 clones, roughly 50% recorded once. This TCR derives from a female BALB/c mouse given C57BL/6 T cells with graft-versus-host disease after an allogeneic hematopoietic cell transplant. Sequenced input: lymph node tissue.

The sequenced CDR3 bases are TGTGCCAGCAGCCTACAGGGAGGTGGAAATACGCTCTAT. Amino acids: CASSLQGGGNTLY. In full, the CDR3 is CASSLQGGGNTLYF. J is TRBJ1-3 and V is TRBV26; TRBD1 might be the D (6 bases). The read ends 1 residue early relative to the CDR3; the germline J gene fills the gap. The CDR3 runs 14 residues. Trimming stripped 6 bases from V and 3 bases from J, with 12 bases between. Germline V gives CDR1 KGHPV, CDR2 FQNQEV (reference sequence).